One sample yielded the 5 T cell receptor beta chains listed below, sequenced in a study of sequential checkpoint blockade in melanoma. Treatment described: randomized to nivolumab then ipilimumab (arm A) or the reverse (arm B). This table comes from immunoSEQ multiplex PCR, and its TCRdb copy is limited to in-frame clones, with some not included. The sample records fewer than 4,500 clones, about 18% being singletons. This material consisted of tumor tissue (inferred from file names), taken from a patient given nivolumab and ipilimumab in sequence. These receptors all come from a human donor with melanoma.

This clone occurred a few times. The rearrangement joins TRBV6-8 to TRBJ2-5; 8 bases line up with TRBD2. Germline V gives CDR1 MNHGY, CDR2 SAAAGT. This CDR3 comprises 14 residues. With 6 bases clipped from V and 2 bases from J, the junction kept 5 bases outside the gene matches. The CDR3 DNA follows: TGTGCCAGCAGGGAACTAGCGGCTCAAGAGACCCAGTACTTC. Translated: CASRELAAQETQYF.

This clone appeared a few times. In DNA form, the CDR3 reads TGTGCCAGCAGTCATCAAAGGACAGGGGCCGGGAACACTGAAGCTTTCTTT. Residues: CASSHQRTGAGNTEAFF. The chain is built from TRBV6-8 and TRBJ1-1; 9 nucleotides agree with TRBD1. CDR3 length: 17 residues. V gave up 5 bases and J gave up 1 base; unmatched junction bases: 11. Germline CDR1 and CDR2: MNHGY and SAAAGT.

This clone was found a few times. V and J are TRBV30 and TRBJ2-7, with D possibly matching TRBD2 (5 bases). With 4 bases removed from V and 1 base from J, the gap between germline ends came to 8 bases. CDR3 length equals 12 residues. Per germline, CDR1 GTSNPN and CDR2 SVGIG (reference sequence). CDR3 DNA sequence: TGTGCCTGGAACCAGCGGTCCTACGAGCAGTACTTC. It yields the protein CAWNQRSYEQYF.

This clone turned up a few times. The chain has TRBV6-8 and TRBJ2-7, with 8 bases aligning to TRBD1. Trimming took 7 bases from V and 4 from J; bases not matched to a gene: 9. CDR1 is MNHGY and CDR2 is SAAAGT in the germline V gene. This CDR3 is 14 amino acids long. In DNA form, the CDR3 reads TGTGCCAGCACCCCGACAGGGGCAAGGTACGAGCAGTACTTC. Protein: CASTPTGARYEQYF.

This chain connects TRBV29-1 to TRBJ1-2; no firm D call. Trimming removed 3 bases at V and 8 bases at J, with 13 bases between. Germline-derived CDR1 and CDR2 are SQVTM and ANQGSEA. The CDR3 has 12 residues. The CDR3 protein is CSVDGFGVGYTF. CDR3 nucleotides: TGCAGCGTTGACGGGTTCGGAGTGGGCTACACCTTC.